The T cell receptor (beta chain) described here comes from a study of T cell changes during pregnancy in multiple sclerosis. TCRdb's table, derived via immunoSEQ multiplex PCR, lists solely in-frame clones and lacks some. The sample contains roughly 42,000 clones, approximately 91% of which appear only once. Germline values: CDR1 SGDLS, CDR2 YYNGEE. V lost 4 bases and J 2 bases, leaving 12 bases between the germline ends. This CDR3 has 15 residues. The source was CD4+ T cells from peripheral blood mononuclear cells, collected before pregnancy. The J gene is TRBJ2-2, the V gene TRBV9, with TRBD2 as a possible D gene (5 bases). This sequence originates from a female donor with multiple sclerosis, enrolled in a pregnancy study. DNA for the CDR3: TGTGCCAGCAGCCGTCCGGGGAGCAACACCGGGGAGCTGTTTTTT. The encoded protein is CASSRPGSNTGELFF.